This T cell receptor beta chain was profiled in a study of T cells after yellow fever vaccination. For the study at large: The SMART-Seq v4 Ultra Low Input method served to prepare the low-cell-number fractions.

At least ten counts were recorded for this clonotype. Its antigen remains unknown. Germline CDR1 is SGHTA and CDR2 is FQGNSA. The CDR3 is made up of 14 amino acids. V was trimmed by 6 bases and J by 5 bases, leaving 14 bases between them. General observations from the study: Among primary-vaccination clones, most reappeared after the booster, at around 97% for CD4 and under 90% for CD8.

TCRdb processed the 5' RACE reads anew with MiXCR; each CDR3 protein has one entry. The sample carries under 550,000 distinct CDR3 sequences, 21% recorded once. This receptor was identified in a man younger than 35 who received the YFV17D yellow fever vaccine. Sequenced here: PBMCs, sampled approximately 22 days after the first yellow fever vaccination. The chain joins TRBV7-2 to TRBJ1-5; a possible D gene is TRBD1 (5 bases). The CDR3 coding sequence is TGTGCCAGCAGTCCTCAGGGACCGTATCAGCCCCAGCATTTT. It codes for CASSPQGPYQPQHF.